This is a list of T cell receptor beta chains from one sample in a study of blood T cell repertoires in COVID-19. Profiling relied on immunoSEQ multiplex PCR, and the TCRdb table lists in-frame clones only, not all of them. The top ten clones hold approximately 6.6% of a sample with 250,000 or so clones, 85% of them seen once. The material sequenced was PBMCs or T cells enriched from blood (not recorded which). The receptors here all came from a woman aged 50 to 60 who had been exposed to COVID-19. Each CDR3 is given with its conserved first and last residue. A D gene is named only where the DNA matches it firmly. The size of a clone is reported for some rows only, either as once, few or many, or as a class for expanded clones.

d_call j_call clone_size v_call cdr3_nt cdr3_aa
NA TRBJ1-5 NA TRBV7-9 TGTGCCAGCAGCTTAGAGGGGGTGAGGCAGCCCCAGCATTTT CASSLEGVRQPQHF
TRBD1 TRBJ1-2 once TRBV6-5 TGTGCCAGCAGTTACGACAGGGCCTATGGCTACACCTTC CASSYDRAYGYTF
NA TRBJ1-3 NA TRBV3-1/TRBV3-2 TGTGCCAGCAGCCAAGGAGCTGGAAACACCATATATTTT CASSQGAGNTIYF
NA TRBJ1-5 NA TRBV19 TGTGCCAGCCAGGGGACATCCAGCAATCAGCCCCAGCATTTT CASQGTSSNQPQHF
TRBD1 TRBJ1-6 NA TRBV6-5 TGTGCCAGCACCGGGACAGGGAATTCACCCCTCCACTTT CASTGTGNSPLHF
TRBD1 TRBJ1-6 few TRBV6-5 TGTGCCAGCAGTTTCACCGGGACAGGACAAAATTCACCCCTCCACTTT CASSFTGTGQNSPLHF
TRBD2 TRBJ2-5 NA TRBV2 TGTGCCAGCAGGCGCCGGACTAGCGGGGGCTATTCTTCAGATGAGACCCAGTACTTC CASRRRTSGGYSSDETQYF
TRBD1 TRBJ1-1 NA TRBV29-1 TGCAGCGTCGGGACAGGTATGAACACTGAAGCTTTCTTT CSVGTGMNTEAFF
TRBD2 TRBJ2-7 once TRBV6-5 TGTGCCAGCAGCCGACGGGGGGTTCACGAGCAGTACTTC CASSRRGVHEQYF
NA TRBJ2-1 NA TRBV27 TGTGCCAGCAGTTTAAAGAGCTCCTACAATGAGCAGTTCTTC CASSLKSSYNEQFF
NA TRBJ2-5 NA TRBV4-3 TGCGCCAGCAGCCAAGATCGCGGCATCAAGACCCAGTACTTC CASSQDRGIKTQYF
NA TRBJ2-7 NA TRBV7-2 TGTGCCAGCAGCTTAGGGGCGGGACGGTCCTACGAGCAGTACTTC CASSLGAGRSYEQYF
TRBD1 TRBJ2-7 NA TRBV29-1 TGCAGCGTTGTCACAGGGGGCGCGTACGAGCAGTACTTC CSVVTGGAYEQYF
NA TRBJ2-6 NA TRBV27 TGTGCCAGCAGACCCCCCGGGGAGAAGGCTGGGGCCAACGTCCTGACTTTC CASRPPGEKAGANVLTF
TRBD1 TRBJ1-2 once TRBV5-1 TGCGCCAGCACCCGGGACAGGGGGCAGGATGGCTACACCTTC CASTRDRGQDGYTF
TRBD1 TRBJ2-2 few TRBV6-6 TGTGCCAGCGGACAGGGAGGCACCGGGGAGCTGTTTTTT CASGQGGTGELFF
NA TRBJ1-4 NA TRBV19 TGTGCCAGTAGTATTGAATCCGGTAATGAAAAACTGTTTTTT CASSIESGNEKLFF
NA TRBJ1-1 few TRBV6-5 TGTGCCAGCAGCCTTCGGGGGGGGAAGGCTTTCTTT CASSLRGGKAFF
TRBD1 TRBJ2-7 NA TRBV3-1/TRBV3-2 TGTGCCAGCAGCCAAACAGGGGGCTCCTACGAGCAGTACTTC CASSQTGGSYEQYF
NA TRBJ1-1 many TRBV29-1 TGCAGCGTTGGGGGGCTAGTGGGAAGGGCAACTTTCTTT CSVGGLVGRATFF
NA TRBJ2-3 NA TRBV19 TGTGCCAGTAGTATAGCGGCAGGGGTCGGAGATACGCAGTATTTT CASSIAAGVGDTQYF
NA TRBJ2-3 NA TRBV19 TGTGCCAGTAGTAAGGGGATTGCTTCAGATACGCAGTATTTT CASSKGIASDTQYF
TRBD1 TRBJ2-3 NA TRBV12-5 TGTGCTAGTGGTCTGACAGGGGGAGATACGCAGTATTTT CASGLTGGDTQYF
NA TRBJ2-2 NA TRBV24-1 TGTGCCACCAGGCCTACGGGGGACGGGGAGCTGTTTTTT CATRPTGDGELFF
NA TRBJ2-5 NA TRBV29-1 TGCAGCGTTGATAAAGCACAAGAGACCCAGTACTTC CSVDKAQETQYF
TRBD1 TRBJ2-7 NA TRBV29-1 TGCAGCGTCGCGACAGGGAGCTCCTACGAGCAGTACTTC CSVATGSSYEQYF
TRBD1 TRBJ1-3 NA TRBV10-2 TGCGCCAGCAGTGAGGCCGGGACAGCTATGGGCACCATATATTTT CASSEAGTAMGTIYF
NA TRBJ1-3 NA TRBV30 TGTGCCTGGAGTGATGGGGCAACTGGAAACACCATATATTTT CAWSDGATGNTIYF
TRBD1 TRBJ1-1 NA TRBV4-1 TGCGCCAGCAGCCTACGACAGGGACCCACTGAAGCTTTCTTT CASSLRQGPTEAFF
NA TRBJ2-2 NA TRBV2 TGTGCCAGCGGCCACGTGGCGGGGAAGATAACCGGGGAGCTGTTTTTT CASGHVAGKITGELFF
NA TRBJ1-1 NA TRBV27 TGTGCCAAAAAGGCGGAGGCGGCTTTCTTT CAKKAEAAFF
TRBD1 TRBJ2-5 NA TRBV7-6 TGTGCCAGCAGCCGGGACAGGGGGAGCCAAGAGACCCAGTACTTC CASSRDRGSQETQYF
TRBD1 TRBJ1-1 NA TRBV10-2 TGCGCCAGCTCCGGACAGGGGGCAAACACTGAAGCTTTCTTT CASSGQGANTEAFF
NA TRBJ1-1 NA TRBV7-8 TGTGCCAGCACCCGCGGAGGGTTGAACACTGAAGCTTTCTTT CASTRGGLNTEAFF
NA TRBJ1-1 once TRBV9 TGTGCCAGCAGCGGAACAGGGTTACCCTATGAAGCTTTCTTT CASSGTGLPYEAFF
TRBD1 TRBJ2-7 NA TRBV28 TGTGCCAGCAGAACGGGACAGGGCGAGCAGTACTTC CASRTGQGEQYF
NA TRBJ1-2 NA TRBV10-3 TGTGCCATCAGTGACCAAACAGGGAACTATGGCTACACCTTC CAISDQTGNYGYTF
TRBD1 TRBJ1-5 NA TRBV19 TGTGCCAGTAGTATTAACCACCGGACAGGGGGAAATCAGCCCCAGCATTTT CASSINHRTGGNQPQHF
NA TRBJ1-6 NA TRBV13 TGTGCCAGCAGCTTAGGGTCGGGACCCCTCCACTTT CASSLGSGPLHF
NA TRBJ2-7 NA TRBV18 TGTGCCAGCTCACCAGGCCTCTCCTACGAGCAGTACTTC CASSPGLSYEQYF
NA TRBJ1-1 NA TRBV20-1 TGCAGTGCTAGTCCCTCCCTGTTCGGTACTGAAGCTTTCTTT CSASPSLFGTEAFF
NA TRBJ1-1 NA TRBV5-1 TGCGCCAGCAGCTCACTGACAGCCAAGCCCGGTGAAGCTTTCTTT CASSSLTAKPGEAFF